Sequencing of this T cell receptor (beta chain) was carried out in a study of post-analysis software for immune sequencing data. In the study overall: Disease trajectories encompassed relapsing-remitting, secondary progressive and progressive-relapsing multiple sclerosis.

Tagging with unique molecular identifiers was a feature of the TCR beta cDNA libraries. cDNA molecules numbering some 500,000 came from roughly 0.93 to 9.6 million T cells. A single record per CDR3 protein comes from TCRdb applying MiXCR to the PCR reads. The table lists about 430,000 distinct CDR3 sequences, approximately 38% of them singletons. There are 16 residues in the CDR3. With V trimmed by 0 bases and J by 4 bases, 5 bases remained unmatched. Germline V lookup: CDR1 KGHSH, CDR2 LQKENI. General study findings and limits: Higher frequency in patients than in controls was seen for about five TRBV segments, with TRBV5-6, TRBV5-1 and TRBV20-1 among them. Versus controls, multiple sclerosis patients showed significantly lower diversity (normalized Chao1). Strong co-clustering by F measure linked samples that shared a preparation batch.

Comment on this clonotype: Antigen unknown.

This chain uses TRBV18 with TRBJ2-3; 9 positions agree with TRBD1. Sequenced input: blood. The receptor was derived from a girl aged 2 to 10 with multiple sclerosis. This chain's CDR3 is CASSPPTGGLADTQYF. CDR3 in DNA: TGTGCCAGCTCACCACCGACAGGGGGGCTCGCAGATACGCAGTATTTT.